This record concerns one T cell receptor beta chain sequence. Its cognate antigen has yet to be identified. Base qualities were left out, and no much larger clone turns up one base away. The entry originates in a study of radiation and T cells in renal cell carcinoma (dated by TCRdb to 2018 to 2020). Notes on the research overall: Samples were obtained from a clinical trial, in which 15 Gy stereotactic body radiation therapy was delivered to primary renal cell carcinomas and nephrectomy was performed 4 weeks later. In the 53 samples combined, 4 million to 5 million unique CDR3 nucleotide sequences were found, encoding about 2,700,000 unique CDR3 amino acid sequences. In total, approximately 55 samples, comprising approximately 26 tumors and about 27 peripheral blood samples, were subjected to TCR beta sequencing.

Results and caveats for the whole study, not just this receptor: Because no pretreatment tumor biopsies were available, whether clonotypes were present in the tumor at baseline could not be determined. Changes in the blood repertoire were not tracked past 4 weeks after treatment. Because the trial had a single-armed design, the trial could not examine how radiation dose or scheduling affected the TCR repertoire. In blood, the top tumor clonotypes increased between baseline and 2 weeks post-radiation and then shrank by 4 weeks, which suggests that tumor-resident clones expanded only transiently.

Trimming takes 5 bases from V and 2 bases from J, and the germline ends sit 19 bases apart. The germline V gene yields SGHTA for CDR1 and FQGNSA for CDR2. The CDR3 sequence holds 17 residues, the cysteine and phenylalanine included. The entry retains the CDR3 DNA only, 51 bases that are in frame from base 1. The time point label corresponds to: blood 2 weeks post-SBRT. In the paper's terms, the treatment or condition label means: 15 Gy SBRT to primary tumor, nephrectomy 4 weeks later. To follow tumor-enriched clonotypes, peripheral blood was collected serially from radiation-treated patients at baseline and again at 2 weeks and 4 weeks after SBRT. Renal cell carcinoma with clear cell pathology was present in all patients. Genomic DNA for TCR sequencing was prepared using the QIAamp DNA Blood Mini Kit (Qiagen). Only samples passing all quality control checks were included in the analyses. The immunoSEQ kit was used, according to the manufacturer's recommendations, to generate TCR beta libraries from genomic DNA. Library preparation used a first multiplex PCR with proprietary primers, then a second PCR adding unique barcodes, with bead cleanups after each round. Each sample batch included a kit-provided positive control reaction and a negative control reaction. The final libraries were assessed on an Agilent 4200 TapeStation D1000 ScreenTape, pooled by volume, and quantified by qPCR. Sequencing ran on an Illumina NextSeq500 with a MidOutput 150-cycle cartridge, using 156 Read1 and 15 Index1 cycles with kit custom primers. The pooled library was loaded at roughly 1 pM with approximately 20% PhiX control spiked in. The study's own analysis went as follows. Vendor-processed data were analyzed in R, with a clonotype defined as all T cells sharing the same CDR3 nucleotide sequence. In the clone abundance analyses, frequencies in each sample were normalized to that sample's 10,000 most abundant clones. Public T cell clones, averaging fewer than five per sample, were removed before analysis. Tumor-enriched clonotypes and baseline blood-enriched clonotypes were defined as those with an abundance difference of at least 32-fold between compartments. Clonotypes expanded or contracted between blood time points were identified with a beta-binomial differential abundance model. Tumor-blood repertoire similarity was measured with the Baroni-Urbani and Buser coefficient, and group comparisons used two-tailed Wilcoxon tests in R. Here the immuneACCESS table is served through TCRdb, limited to in-frame sequences with V and J called. Missing clones are a known gap in these copies; in checked studies unresolved V genes cover under half, and the rest lacks a known reason. That table supplies the V and J calls and clone size; D and trimming were determined from the DNA. This sample gives 150,000 or so clones in total; 87% of them show up just once. Clones ranked in the top ten supply around 13% of the sample.

Sample: blood, taken from a patient whose treatment included radiotherapy and nephrectomy. The chain employs TRBV7-2 and TRBJ2-4; TRBD2 is a weak D gene call, 5 bases matching. The sequence was obtained from a woman in her forties or fifties with renal cell carcinoma. The CDR3 in this case is CASSPRERVSSKNIQYF. The DNA sequence follows: TGTGCCAGCAGCCCGAGGGAGAGGGTTTCGTCCAAAAACATTCAGTACTTC. The CDR3 plus the reference TRBV7-2 and TRBJ2-4 genes for the other parts give the full variable domain: GAGVSQSPSNKVTEKGKDVELRCDPISGHTALYWYRQSLGQGLEFLIYFQGNSAPDKSGLPSDRFSAERTGGSVSTLTIQRTQQEDSAVYLCASSPRERVSSKNIQYFGAGTRLSVL.